This T cell receptor (beta chain) stems from a study of T-cell memory formation after mild COVID-19. Each CDR3 protein is one row after TCRdb ran MiXCR on the 5' RACE reads. The sample carries some 270,000 distinct CDR3 sequences, 15% recorded once. This CDR3 contains 17 residues. Germline CDR1 reads SGHTA; CDR2 reads FQGNSA. V lost 4 bases to trimming and J lost 0 bases, with 16 bases between them. The sample comprised PBMCs or a T cell subset sorted from them (not recorded which). The rearrangement links TRBV7-2 to TRBJ2-1; either TRBD1 or TRBD2 may fit D (6 bases each). The TCR comes from an adult woman who had mild COVID-19 (a few samples of this study predate the infection). Cell type and time point are not known. DNA for the CDR3: TGTGCCAGCAGCTCGGGGGCGGGAAGACCCTCCTACAATGAGCAGTTCTTC. Translated: CASSSGAGRPSYNEQFF.